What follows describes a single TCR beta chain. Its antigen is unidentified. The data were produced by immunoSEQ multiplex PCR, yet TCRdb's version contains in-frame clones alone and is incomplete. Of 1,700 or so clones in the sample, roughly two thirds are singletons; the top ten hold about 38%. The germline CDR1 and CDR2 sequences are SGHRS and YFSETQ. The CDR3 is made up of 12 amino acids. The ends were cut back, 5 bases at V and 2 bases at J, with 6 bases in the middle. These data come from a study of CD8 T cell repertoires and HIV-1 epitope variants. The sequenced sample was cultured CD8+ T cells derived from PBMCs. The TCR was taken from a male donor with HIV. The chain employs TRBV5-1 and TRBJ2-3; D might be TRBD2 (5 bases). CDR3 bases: TGCGCCAGCAGGGAGGACACAGATACGCAGTATTTT. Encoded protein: CASREDTDTQYF.